The next 16 T cell receptor beta chains were all read from a single sample in a study of blood T cell repertoires in COVID-19. Method: immunoSEQ multiplex PCR; TCRdb's copy keeps in-frame clones and lacks some. In the table there are roughly 150,000 clones, around 85% of which are singletons. The sequencing input was peripheral blood. Every receptor here comes from a woman aged 70-85 years with acute or convalescent COVID-19.

This clone was detected once. This sequence joins TRBV2 and TRBJ2-1; 9 bases line up with TRBD2. The germline gives CDR1 SNHLY, CDR2 FYNNEI. V dropped 6 bases and J dropped 3; count of bases not matched to a gene: 12. This CDR3 contains 17 residues. The CDR3 region has the DNA TGTGCCAGCAGGGGACTGAAACTAGCGGGCAACTACAATGAGCAGTTCTTC. Its translation is CASRGLKLAGNYNEQFF.

CDR3 amino acids: CASTFGTGFEQYF. The CDR3 bases are TGCGCCAGCACCTTTGGGACAGGGTTCGAGCAGTACTTC. The rearrangement uses TRBV5-1 and TRBJ2-7; 9 nucleotides match TRBD1. This CDR3 is built from 13 residues. CDR1 is SGHRS, CDR2 YFSETQ, per germline. The J segment lost 6 bases and the V segment lost 6 bases, leaving 7 bases of the junction unmatched.

Only one count was recorded for this clone. The genes are TRBV5-6 and TRBJ2-1; 16 nucleotides align to TRBD2. J lost 0 bases, V lost 3 bases, and 6 bases had no gene match. The length of the CDR3 is 19 residues. The germline gives CDR1 SGHDT, CDR2 YYEEEE. Here the CDR3 reads CASSSPGLAGGGSYNEQFF. CDR3 sequence (DNA): TGTGCCAGCAGCTCCCCGGGACTAGCGGGGGGGGGCTCCTACAATGAGCAGTTCTTC.

The rearrangement joins TRBV7-9 to TRBJ1-2; D not resolved. The CDR3 loop spans 14 amino acids. The germline CDR1 and CDR2 sequences are SEHNR and FQNEAQ (reference sequence). The V end was cut by 1 base, the J end by 4 bases, with 10 bases between. The DNA of the CDR3 is TGTGCCAGCAGCTTAGACCTGGTGAGCTATGGCTACACCTTC. Its translation: CASSLDLVSYGYTF.

For this clone: The sample contains more than one DNA sequence encoding this CDR3. V gene TRBV7-2 combines with J gene TRBJ2-5, with 11 bases fitting TRBD2. V lost 0 bases to trimming and J lost 1 base; unmatched junction nucleotides: 1. Germline values: CDR1 SGHTA, CDR2 FQGNSA. The CDR3 loop spans 16 amino acids. CDR3 in DNA: TGTGCCAGCAGCTTAGCGCTAGCGGGGGGCCAAGAGACCCAGTACTTC. Translating it yields CASSLALAGGQETQYF.

The chain uses TRBV12-3 or TRBV12-4 and TRBJ1-2; no firm D call. V lost 5 bases and J lost 6, with 13 bases in between. CDR3 length equals 13 residues. CDR3 residues: CASSHDFYDGYTF. The CDR3 DNA is TGTGCCAGCAGTCACGACTTTTACGATGGCTACACCTTC.

This clone came up once. The chain is built from TRBV2 and TRBJ1-2, with D perhaps matching TRBD1 (5 bases). The CDR3 covers 14 residues. The ends were cut back, 4 bases at V and 3 bases at J, with 12 bases in the middle. Germline V gives CDR1 SNHLY, CDR2 FYNNEI. This CDR3 is CASSGRGKDYGYTF. Here the CDR3 DNA reads TGTGCCAGCAGTGGAAGGGGCAAGGACTATGGCTACACCTTC.

This chain links TRBV15 with TRBJ2-5; D unresolved. Trimming shortened V by 0 bases and J by 9 bases, and 20 bases separated the two germline ends. The CDR3 contains 16 residues. Per the germline V gene, CDR1 is LNHNV and CDR2 is YYDKDF (reference sequence). Written as DNA, the CDR3 is TGTGCCACCAGCAGAGATTTCGGAACCCCTAGTTCGGCCCAGTACTTC. Translating it yields CATSRDFGTPSSAQYF. The full variable domain, in which reference TRBV15 and TRBJ2-5 provide the parts outside the CDR3, is DAMVIQNPRYQVTQFGKPVTLSCSQTLNHNVMYWYQQKSSQAPKLLFHYYDKDFNNEADTPDNFQSRRPNTSFCFLDIRSPGLGDTAMYLCATSRDFGTPSSAQYFGPGTRLLVL.

About this clone: Other DNA sequences of this sample code for an identical CDR3. J is TRBJ2-7 and V is TRBV20-1; 7 bases line up with TRBD1. Germline V gene data show CDR1 as DFQATT and CDR2 as SNEGSKA (reference sequence). The CDR3 has 11 amino acids. V shed 5 bases and J 3 bases; nucleotides not matched to a gene: 1. As DNA, the CDR3 is TGCAGTGCTCGACAGGGCTACGAGCAGTACTTC. Residues: CSARQGYEQYF.

The CDR3 coding sequence is TGTGCCAGCAGCGTACTGGGGCAGGGAGGTTCACCCCTCCACTTT. Translating gives CASSVLGQGGSPLHF. This chain connects TRBV9 to TRBJ1-6, with D perhaps TRBD1 (5 bases). V was pared by 1 base and J by 9 bases, with 14 bases between. This CDR3 has 15 residues. Germline V gene data show CDR1 as SGDLS and CDR2 as YYNGEE.

DNA for the CDR3: TGTGCCAGCAGTCTCCTCGGACTAGCGGGGGGCAGAAGAACCGGGGAGCTGTTTTTT. Translating gives CASSLLGLAGGRRTGELFF. V gene TRBV6-4 combines with J gene TRBJ2-2; 14 positions match TRBD2. J gave up 5 bases and V 5 bases, and 13 bases lay outside the gene matches. The germline gives CDR1 MRHNA, CDR2 SNTAGT. The CDR3 spans 19 residues.

This sequence joins TRBV5-1 and TRBJ2-5; D uncertain. In germline, CDR1 is SGHRS, CDR2 YFSETQ. This CDR3 contains 11 residues. Between the trimmed V and J ends, which lost 4 bases and 8 bases, there was a span of 9 bases. CDR3 residues: CASSLGRTQYF. In DNA, the CDR3 is TGCGCCAGCAGCCTCGGTCGAACCCAGTACTTC. The entire variable domain, with the rest obtained from reference TRBV5-1 and TRBJ2-5, is as follows: KAGVTQTPRYLIKTRGQQVTLSCSPISGHRSVSWYQQTPGQGLQFLFEYFSETQRNKGNFPGRFSGRQFSNSRSEMNVSTLELGDSALYLCASSLGRTQYFGPGTRLLVL.

The chain carries TRBV18 and TRBJ1-1; D remains unclear. This CDR3 is 15 amino acids long. Between the trimmed V and J ends, which lost 3 bases and 4 bases, there was a span of 15 bases. The germline V gene has CDR1 KGHSH and CDR2 LQKENI. The CDR3 spells CASSPVPSLFTEAFF. CDR3 sequence (DNA): TGTGCCAGCTCACCCGTCCCGAGTCTATTCACTGAAGCTTTCTTT.

The chain joins TRBV7-8 to TRBJ1-2, with D possibly matching TRBD1 (6 bases). The V end was cut by 0 bases, the J end by 4 bases, with 15 bases between. Germline assignment: CDR1 SGHVS and CDR2 FQNEAQ. This CDR3 has 16 amino acids. The CDR3 coding sequence is TGTGCCAGCAGCTTAGCGGGCAGGGGCCGGGGCTATGGCTACACCTTC. Protein product: CASSLAGRGRGYGYTF.

J is TRBJ2-5 and V is TRBV5-4; D is unresolved. V lost 0 bases, J lost 5 bases, and 11 bases lay in between. CDR3 size: 14 residues. Germline V gives CDR1 SGHNT, CDR2 YYREEE (reference sequence). The CDR3 DNA follows: TGTGCCAGCAGCTTGGGGCTAGATGTGGAGACCCAGTACTTC. Protein product: CASSLGLDVETQYF.

This chain uses TRBV12-3 or TRBV12-4 with TRBJ1-2, with 10 bases that match TRBD1. Germline trimming cut 6 bases from V and 5 bases from J; bases unmatched to any gene: 0. This CDR3 comprises 12 residues. The CDR3 spells CASRGQGYGYTF. The CDR3 bases are TGTGCCAGCAGGGGACAGGGGTATGGCTACACCTTC.